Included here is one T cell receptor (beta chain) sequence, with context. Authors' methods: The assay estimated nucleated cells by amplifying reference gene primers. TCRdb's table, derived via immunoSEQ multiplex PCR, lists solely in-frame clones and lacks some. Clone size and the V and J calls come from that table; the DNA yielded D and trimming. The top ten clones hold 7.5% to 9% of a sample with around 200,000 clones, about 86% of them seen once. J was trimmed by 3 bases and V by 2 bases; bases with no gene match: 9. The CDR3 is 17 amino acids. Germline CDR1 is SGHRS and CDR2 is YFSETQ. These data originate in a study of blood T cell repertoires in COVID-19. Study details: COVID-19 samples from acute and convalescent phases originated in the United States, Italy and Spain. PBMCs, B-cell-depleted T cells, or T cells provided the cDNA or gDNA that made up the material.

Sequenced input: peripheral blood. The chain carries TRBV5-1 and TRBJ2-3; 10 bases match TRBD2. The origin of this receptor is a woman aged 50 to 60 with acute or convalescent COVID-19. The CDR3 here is CASSFNPLAGVTDTQYF. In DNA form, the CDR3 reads TGCGCCAGCAGCTTCAACCCTCTAGCGGGAGTGACAGATACGCAGTATTTT.